Listed below are T cell receptor beta chains from one sample, sequenced in a study of early T cells in non-severe SARS-CoV-2 infection. MiXCR, applied by TCRdb to the 5' RACE reads, yields one record per CDR3 protein. The table includes tens of thousands of distinct CDR3 sequences, 12% detected once. The sample consisted of whole blood. The receptors stem from an adult who was a healthcare worker with PCR-confirmed SARS-CoV-2 infection or an uninfected control (not recorded which). The CDR3 runs from the conserved cysteine through the conserved F or W. Fields, in order: D gene, clone size, J gene, V gene, CDR3 DNA, CDR3 protein. A D gene is named only where the DNA matches it firmly. Where a row states a size, it is once, few, many or the class of an expanded clone; other rows omit it.

>TRBD2|-|TRBJ2-7|TRBV10-2
TGCGCCAGCAGTGAGAAGACTAGCGGGTTTCGTGAGCAGTACTTC
CASSEKTSGFREQYF
>-|few|TRBJ1-1|TRBV4-2
TGTGCCAGCAGCCAAGATCAGGGGAACACTGAAGCTTTCTTT
CASSQDQGNTEAFF
>-|few|TRBJ2-3|TRBV4-1
TGCGCCAGCAGCCAACAAACTAACACAGATACGCAGTATTTT
CASSQQTNTDTQYF
>TRBD1|many|TRBJ2-5|TRBV19
TGTGCCAGTAGTATAGATACAGGGGGCGAGGAGACCCAGTACTTC
CASSIDTGGEETQYF
>-|few|TRBJ1-1|TRBV5-1
TGCGCCAGCAGCTTTGGGGGAATCACTGAAGCTTTCTTT
CASSFGGITEAFF
>-|many|TRBJ2-7|TRBV9
TGTGCCAGCAGCGTAGAAGCGCCGGCCTACGAGCAGTACTTC
CASSVEAPAYEQYF
>-|few|TRBJ1-6|TRBV10-3
TGTGCCATCAGTGAGACAGATAATTCACCCCTCCACTTT
CAISETDNSPLHF
>TRBD1|many|TRBJ2-1|TRBV7-6
TGTGCCAGCAGCATACCCGGGACAGGGGCGTACAATGAGCAGTTCTTC
CASSIPGTGAYNEQFF
>TRBD1|few|TRBJ1-2|TRBV7-9
TGTGCCAGCAGCCCACCAGGGACAGGCAATCCATGGGCGGATGGCTACACCTTC
CASSPPGTGNPWADGYTF
>-|many|TRBJ1-2|TRBV12-3/TRBV12-4
TGTGCCAGCAGTCAACTCCGGGGGGGATCGGGCTACACCTTC
CASSQLRGGSGYTF
>-|-|TRBJ2-3|TRBV29-1
TGCAGCCCCTCCAGCCCGCCAGATACGCAGTATTTT
CSPSSPPDTQYF
>TRBD2|few|TRBJ2-1|TRBV28
TGTGCCAGCAGTATACAGCGGGGGAACAATGAGCAGTTCTTC
CASSIQRGNNEQFF
>-|-|TRBJ2-7|TRBV28
TGTGCCAGCAGTTTAGGGGGGGGGCACGAGCAGTACTTC
CASSLGGGHEQYF
>TRBD2|-|TRBJ2-7|TRBV5-1
TGCGCCAGCAGCTTGGAGTTTAGCGGGGGGAGCTACGAGCAGTACTTC
CASSLEFSGGSYEQYF
>-|few|TRBJ2-3|TRBV7-2
TGTGCCAGCAGCTTAGCGGGCCTACCGAGGGATACGCAGTATTTT
CASSLAGLPRDTQYF
>TRBD1|few|TRBJ2-5|TRBV7-9
TGTGCCAGCAGCTTTCGGCGGGACAGGGGGCGAGAGACCCAGTACTTC
CASSFRRDRGRETQYF
>-|-|TRBJ1-5|TRBV20-1
TGCAGTGCTAGATCGGGATATAGCAATCAGCCCCAGCATTTT
CSARSGYSNQPQHF
>-|many|TRBJ1-6|TRBV20-1
TGCAGTGCTAGAGTGGGGGGCGATTCACCCCTCCACTTT
CSARVGGDSPLHF
>-|few|TRBJ2-4|TRBV28
TGTGCCAGCAGTCCGCCGTCGGCAATTCAGTACTTC
CASSPPSAIQYF
>TRBD1|-|TRBJ2-2|TRBV9
TGTGCCAGCAGCGTAGCCCCGCAACCGGGACAGGGAGAGATGAGGGAGCTGTTTTTT
CASSVAPQPGQGEMRELFF
>-|-|TRBJ1-1|TRBV3-1
TGTGCCAGCAGCCGTACGAACACTGAAGCTTTCTTT
CASSRTNTEAFF
>-|-|TRBJ1-4|TRBV4-3
TGCGCCAGCAGCCAAGAAAAGTGGACATCTGAAAAACTGTTTTTT
CASSQEKWTSEKLFF
>-|many|TRBJ2-1|TRBV7-8
TGTGCCAGCAGCTTAGGATACTCGGGAGAGTTGTTGAATGAGCAGTTCTTC
CASSLGYSGELLNEQFF
>TRBD1|-|TRBJ2-1|TRBV12-3/TRBV12-4
TGTGCCAGCAGACCCAGGGGGTCCTACAATGAGCAGTTCTTC
CASRPRGSYNEQFF
>-|-|TRBJ2-3|TRBV5-1
TGCGCCAGCAGCGGGCCCAGGCAGTATTTT
CASSGPRQYF
>-|few|TRBJ1-2|TRBV7-2
TGTGCCAGCAGCCCGGGGGCAGGGTCCCCATATGGCTACACCTTC
CASSPGAGSPYGYTF
>-|few|TRBJ2-7|TRBV10-3
TGTGCCATCAGTGAGTCAGTAGGGACCCAGTACGAGCAGTACTTC
CAISESVGTQYEQYF
>-|medium-sized|TRBJ2-2|TRBV6-2/TRBV6-3
TGTGCCAGCAGCCCTATCGACGCCACCGGGGAGCTGTTTTTT
CASSPIDATGELFF
>-|-|TRBJ1-5|TRBV28
TGTGCCAGCGGTAGGGACCCGCGTCATCAGCCCCAGCATTTT
CASGRDPRHQPQHF
>-|few|TRBJ2-1|TRBV27
TGTGCCAGCACCTTAAGTGGGGCCCTCTACAATGAGCAGTTCTTC
CASTLSGALYNEQFF
>-|few|TRBJ1-1|TRBV28
TGTGCCAGCAGTTTTGCAGCTTTCTTT
CASSFAAFF
>-|many|TRBJ2-5|TRBV6-2/TRBV6-3
TGTGCCAGCAGTTACTCTCGGACAGCTCAAGAGACCCAGTACTTC
CASSYSRTAQETQYF
>-|-|TRBJ1-1|TRBV6-5
TGTGCCATTCCGGACAGAATGAACACTGAAGCTTTCTTT
CAIPDRMNTEAFF
>TRBD1|many|TRBJ2-5|TRBV24-1
TGTGCCACCAGTGATCCGGACAGGACACAAGAGACCCAGTACTTC
CATSDPDRTQETQYF
>-|-|TRBJ1-5|TRBV6-5
TGTGCCACCAGCCGTACAGGGTTGAGAGGTCAGCCCCAGCATTTT
CATSRTGLRGQPQHF
>-|many|TRBJ2-7|TRBV20-1
TGCAGGGAACCGGGACCCTGGAGGAGGGAGCAGTACTTC
CREPGPWRREQYF
>-|-|TRBJ2-7|TRBV6-6
TGTGCCAGCAGTTACTCGATTTCCCGGAACCCTTACGAGCAGTACTTC
CASSYSISRNPYEQYF
>-|many|TRBJ1-2|TRBV7-2
TGTGCCAGCAGCCCAACAAGGAATGGCTACACCTTC
CASSPTRNGYTF
>TRBD2|-|TRBJ2-3|TRBV6-5
TGTGCCAGCCGCCGGGACTACCTCACAGATACGCAGTATTTT
CASRRDYLTDTQYF
>-|many|TRBJ1-5|TRBV12-3/TRBV12-4
TGTGCCACCCGAGCGACCGGTCCCAATCAGCCCCAGCATTTT
CATRATGPNQPQHF
>-|many|TRBJ1-4|TRBV15
TGTGCCACCATACATTCCGGGACCGGAGGAGGAAAACTGTTTTTT
CATIHSGTGGGKLFF
>TRBD2|many|TRBJ2-4|TRBV20-1
TGCAGTGCTAGAGCGCTAGCGGGAGGACAACAAGCCAAAAACATTCAGTACTTC
CSARALAGGQQAKNIQYF